This T cell receptor beta chain was profiled in a study of T cell changes during pregnancy in multiple sclerosis. Germline V lookup: CDR1 MNHEY, CDR2 SVGAGI. Trimming removed 8 bases from V and 4 bases from J; junction bases left unmatched: 7. The CDR3 contains 14 residues. The table came from immunoSEQ multiplex PCR; TCRdb's copy has only in-frame clones and leaves some out. The data contain more than 100,000 clones, roughly nine tenths of them seen just once; the ten biggest clones take up about 0.88%. V and J are TRBV6-5 and TRBJ1-2; 10 bases map to TRBD1. The material sequenced was peripheral blood, taken after pregnancy. The sequence was collected from a female donor with multiple sclerosis, enrolled in a pregnancy study. CDR3 sequence: CASGGTGASYGYTF. CDR3 nucleotide sequence: TGTGCCAGCGGGGGGACAGGGGCTAGCTATGGCTACACCTTC.